This is a list of T cell receptor beta chains from one sample in a study of T cells after yellow fever vaccination. TCRdb passed the 5' RACE reads through MiXCR, listing each CDR3 protein once. Of about 330,000 distinct CDR3 sequences in the sample, approximately 8% are singletons; the top ten hold 17%. Material: PBMCs, obtained more than 40 days after the first yellow fever vaccination. These receptors were taken from a man aged 18 to 29 who received the YFV17D yellow fever vaccine. Both conserved end residues are part of each CDR3. D genes are given only for firm matches. Part of the rows lack a size; the others show once, few, many or a class for expanded clones.

TGCGCCAGCAGCCAAGCACCGCGATCCTACGAGCAGTACTTC	CASSQAPRSYEQYF	TRBV4-1	TRBJ2-7	.	.
TGTGCCAGCAAGTTTCTATCAGTCCCCCCAGATACGCAGTATTTT	CASKFLSVPPDTQYF	TRBV27	TRBJ2-3	.	.
TGTGCCAGCAGCGGAGCAGGGCTTATTAATGGCTACACCTTC	CASSGAGLINGYTF	TRBV7-9	TRBJ1-2	few	.
TGCGCCAGCAGCCAGGGTCGTACAGGGGGCGGCTATGGCTACACCTTC	CASSQGRTGGGYGYTF	TRBV4-3	TRBJ1-2	.	TRBD1
TGTGCCAGCAGTTCAACCAGGGGAACCTACGAGCAGTACTTC	CASSSTRGTYEQYF	TRBV12-3/TRBV12-4	TRBJ2-7	few	.
TGCGCCAGCAGCCAACAGAGGGTCGGGTACAATCAGCCCCAGCATTTT	CASSQQRVGYNQPQHF	TRBV4-1	TRBJ1-5	few	.
TGTGCCAGCCGCGGTCGGGTAGGAAACACCATATATTTT	CASRGRVGNTIYF	TRBV6-2/TRBV6-3	TRBJ1-3	.	.
TGTGCCAGCGGGGGGACTAGCTCCTACTACGAGCAGTACTTC	CASGGTSSYYEQYF	TRBV2	TRBJ2-7	.	TRBD2
TGTGCCAGCAGCTTAGGGGCTTGGGAGACCCAGTACTTC	CASSLGAWETQYF	TRBV11-2	TRBJ2-5	few	.
TGTGCCAGCAGCCGAGCAGAGATCCCGGGGGAGCTGTTTTTT	CASSRAEIPGELFF	TRBV12-3/TRBV12-4	TRBJ2-2	.	.